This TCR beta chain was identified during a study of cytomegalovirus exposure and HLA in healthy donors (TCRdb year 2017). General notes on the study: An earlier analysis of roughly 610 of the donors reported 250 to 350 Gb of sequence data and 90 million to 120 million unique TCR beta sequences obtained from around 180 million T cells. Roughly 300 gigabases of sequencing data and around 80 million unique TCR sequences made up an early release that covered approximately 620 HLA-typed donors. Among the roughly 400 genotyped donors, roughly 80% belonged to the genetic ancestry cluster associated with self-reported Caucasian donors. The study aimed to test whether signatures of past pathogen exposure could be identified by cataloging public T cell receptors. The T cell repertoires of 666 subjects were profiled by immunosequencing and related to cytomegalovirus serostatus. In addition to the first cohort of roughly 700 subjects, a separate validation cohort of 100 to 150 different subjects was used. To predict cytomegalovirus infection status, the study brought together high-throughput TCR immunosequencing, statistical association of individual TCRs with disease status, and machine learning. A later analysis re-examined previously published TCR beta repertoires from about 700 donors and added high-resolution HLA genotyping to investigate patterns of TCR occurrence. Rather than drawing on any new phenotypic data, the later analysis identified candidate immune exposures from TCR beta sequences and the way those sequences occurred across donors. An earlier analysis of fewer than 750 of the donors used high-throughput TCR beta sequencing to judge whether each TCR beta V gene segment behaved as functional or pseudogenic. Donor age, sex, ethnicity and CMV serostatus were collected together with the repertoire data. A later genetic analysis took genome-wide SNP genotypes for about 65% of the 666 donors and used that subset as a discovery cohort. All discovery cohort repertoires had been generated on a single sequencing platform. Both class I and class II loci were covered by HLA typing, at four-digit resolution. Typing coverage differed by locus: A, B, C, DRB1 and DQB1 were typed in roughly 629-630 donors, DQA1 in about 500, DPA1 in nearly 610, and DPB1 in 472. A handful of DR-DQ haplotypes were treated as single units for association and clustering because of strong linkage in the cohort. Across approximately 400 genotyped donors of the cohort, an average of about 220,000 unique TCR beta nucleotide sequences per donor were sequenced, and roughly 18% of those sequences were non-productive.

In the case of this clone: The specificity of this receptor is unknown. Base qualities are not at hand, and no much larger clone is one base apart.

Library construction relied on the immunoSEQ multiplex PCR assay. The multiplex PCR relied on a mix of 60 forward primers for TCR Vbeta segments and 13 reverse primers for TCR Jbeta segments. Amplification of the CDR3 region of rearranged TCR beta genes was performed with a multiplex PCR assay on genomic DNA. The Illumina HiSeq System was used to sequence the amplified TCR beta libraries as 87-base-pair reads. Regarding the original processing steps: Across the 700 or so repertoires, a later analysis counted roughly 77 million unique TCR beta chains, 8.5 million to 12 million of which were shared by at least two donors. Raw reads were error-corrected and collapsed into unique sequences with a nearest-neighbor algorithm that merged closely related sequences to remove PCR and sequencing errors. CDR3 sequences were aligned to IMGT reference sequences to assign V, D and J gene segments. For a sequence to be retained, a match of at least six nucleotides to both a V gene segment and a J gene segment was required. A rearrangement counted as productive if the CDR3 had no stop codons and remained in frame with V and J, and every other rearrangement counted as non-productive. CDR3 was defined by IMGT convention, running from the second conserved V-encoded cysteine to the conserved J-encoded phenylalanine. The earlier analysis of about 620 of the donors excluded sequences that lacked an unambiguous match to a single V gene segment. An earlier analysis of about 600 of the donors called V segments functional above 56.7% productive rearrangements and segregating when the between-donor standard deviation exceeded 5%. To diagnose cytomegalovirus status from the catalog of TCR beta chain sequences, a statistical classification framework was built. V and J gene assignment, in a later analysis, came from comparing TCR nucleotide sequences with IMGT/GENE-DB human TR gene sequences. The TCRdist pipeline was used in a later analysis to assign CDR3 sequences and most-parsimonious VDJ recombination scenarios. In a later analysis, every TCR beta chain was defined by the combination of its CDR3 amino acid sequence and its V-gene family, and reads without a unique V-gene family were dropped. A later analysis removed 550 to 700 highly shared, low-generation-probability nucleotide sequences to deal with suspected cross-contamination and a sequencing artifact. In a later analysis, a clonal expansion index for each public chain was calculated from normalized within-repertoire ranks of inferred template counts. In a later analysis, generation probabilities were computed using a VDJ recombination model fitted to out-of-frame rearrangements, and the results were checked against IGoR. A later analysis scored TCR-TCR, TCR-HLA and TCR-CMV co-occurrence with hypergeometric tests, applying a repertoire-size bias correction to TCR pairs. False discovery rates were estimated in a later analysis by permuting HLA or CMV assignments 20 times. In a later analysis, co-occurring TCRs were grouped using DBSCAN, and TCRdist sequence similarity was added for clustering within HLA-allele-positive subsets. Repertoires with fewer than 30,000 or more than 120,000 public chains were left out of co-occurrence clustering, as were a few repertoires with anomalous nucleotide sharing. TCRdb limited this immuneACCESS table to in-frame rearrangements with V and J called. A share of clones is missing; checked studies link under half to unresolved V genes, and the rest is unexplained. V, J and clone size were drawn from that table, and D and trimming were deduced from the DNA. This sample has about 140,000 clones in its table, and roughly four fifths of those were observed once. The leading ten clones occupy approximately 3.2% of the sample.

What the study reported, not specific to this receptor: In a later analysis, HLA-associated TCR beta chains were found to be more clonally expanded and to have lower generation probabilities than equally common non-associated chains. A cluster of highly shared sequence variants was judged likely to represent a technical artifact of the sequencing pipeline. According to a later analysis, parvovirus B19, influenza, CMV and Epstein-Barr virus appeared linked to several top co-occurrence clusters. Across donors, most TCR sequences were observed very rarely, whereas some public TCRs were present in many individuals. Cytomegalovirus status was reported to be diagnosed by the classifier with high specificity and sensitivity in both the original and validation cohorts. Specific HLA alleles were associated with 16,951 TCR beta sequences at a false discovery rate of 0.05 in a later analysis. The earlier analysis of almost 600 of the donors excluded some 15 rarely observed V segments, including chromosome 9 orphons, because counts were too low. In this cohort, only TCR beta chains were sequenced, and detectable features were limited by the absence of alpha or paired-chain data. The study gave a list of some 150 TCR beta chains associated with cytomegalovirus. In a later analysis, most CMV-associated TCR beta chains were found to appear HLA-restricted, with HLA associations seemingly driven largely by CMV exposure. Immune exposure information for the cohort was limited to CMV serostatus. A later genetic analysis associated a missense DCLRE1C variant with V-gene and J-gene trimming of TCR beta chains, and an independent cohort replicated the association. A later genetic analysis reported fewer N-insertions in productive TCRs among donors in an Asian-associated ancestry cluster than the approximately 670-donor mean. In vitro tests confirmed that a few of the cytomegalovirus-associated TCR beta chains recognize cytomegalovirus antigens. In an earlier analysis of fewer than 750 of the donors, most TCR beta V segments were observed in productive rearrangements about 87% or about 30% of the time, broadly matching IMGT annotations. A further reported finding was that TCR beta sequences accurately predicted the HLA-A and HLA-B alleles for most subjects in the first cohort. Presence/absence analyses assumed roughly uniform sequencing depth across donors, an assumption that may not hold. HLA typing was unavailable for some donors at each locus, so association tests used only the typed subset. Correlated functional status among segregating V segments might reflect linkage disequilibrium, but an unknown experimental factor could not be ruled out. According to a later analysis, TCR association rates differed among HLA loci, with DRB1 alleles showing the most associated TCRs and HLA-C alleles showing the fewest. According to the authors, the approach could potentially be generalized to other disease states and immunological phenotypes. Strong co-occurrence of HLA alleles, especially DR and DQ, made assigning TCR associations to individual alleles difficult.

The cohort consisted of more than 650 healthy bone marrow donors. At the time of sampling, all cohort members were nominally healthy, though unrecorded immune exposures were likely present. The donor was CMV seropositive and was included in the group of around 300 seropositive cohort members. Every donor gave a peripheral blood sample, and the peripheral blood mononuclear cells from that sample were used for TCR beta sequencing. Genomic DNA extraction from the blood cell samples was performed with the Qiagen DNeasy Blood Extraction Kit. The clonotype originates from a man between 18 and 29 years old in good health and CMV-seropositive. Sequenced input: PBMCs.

In nucleotide form, the sequence is TGTGCCAGCAGTTACTCGGGACAGGGGGGGGAGCAGTACTTC. Its translation reads: CASSYSGQGGEQYF. The sequence links TRBV6-6 to TRBJ2-7, with 11 bases aligning to TRBD1. From V the trimming removes 0 bases and from J it removes 7 bases, while the gene matches leave 2 bases of the junction unaccounted for. There are 14 amino acids in the CDR3, from cysteine to phenylalanine inclusive. Of all the DNA, just the CDR3 is kept, 42 bases in frame from base 1. The germline V gene (reference sequence) provides CDR1 MNHNY and CDR2 SVGAGI.